This entry lists 14 T cell receptor beta chains sequenced from one sample in a study of tumor-infiltrating lymphocytes in primary liver carcinoma. Unsorted whole blood yielded blood RNA, and germline DNA was extracted as well. A primer in the constant region served to generate TCR beta cDNA from roughly 520 ng of total RNA. ARM-PCR, slightly modified, supplied the TCR beta libraries through three nested multiplex PCR rounds. Investigators reported that the first two PCR rounds, at about 9 cycles each, used TRBV1-TRBV30 forward primers with a C-beta reverse primer. TCRdb analysed the multiplex PCR reads with MiXCR anew, one entry per CDR3 protein. The sample yields approximately 310,000 distinct CDR3 sequences, about 62% seen once. The specimen was peripheral blood. These receptor sequences come from a man in his forties with primary liver carcinoma and hepatitis B virus infection.

A few counts support this clonotype. The chain joins TRBV14 to TRBJ2-1, with 11 bases aligning to TRBD1. The trim removed 5 bases at V and 1 base at J, leaving 1 base unmatched. The CDR3 loop spans 15 amino acids. Germline CDR1 reads SGHDN; CDR2 reads FVKESK. DNA of the CDR3: TGTGCCAGCAGCGGGGACAGGGGGTCCTACAATGAGCAGTTCTTC. It yields the protein CASSGDRGSYNEQFF.

The chain uses TRBV5-1 and TRBJ2-3; D remains ambiguous. From germline, CDR1 is SGHRS and CDR2 YFSETQ. CDR3 length: 14 amino acids. The V and J ends lost 0 bases and 2 bases respectively, with 7 bases between them. For the CDR3, the DNA is TGCGCCAGCAGCTTGGCATCAAACACAGATACGCAGTATTTT. This sequence encodes CASSLASNTDTQYF.

Points on this clonotype: The junction does not match germline at one end; this may be a read error. J is TRBJ2-6 and V is TRBV11-2, with no clear D. Germline V gene lookup returns CDR1 SGHAT and CDR2 FQNNGV. CDR3 size: 16 residues. The CDR3 spells CTSSLSSEIGANVLTF. CDR3 coding DNA: TGTACCAGCAGCTTATCGTCAGAGATTGGGGCCAACGTCCTGACTTTC.

There are a few counts of this clonotype. A single base separates this from a much larger clone, so it may be a read error. The chain joins TRBV6-2 or TRBV6-3 to TRBJ2-7; D gene uncertain. Germline lookup yields CDR1 MNHEY and CDR2 SVGEGT. The CDR3 totals 11 residues. CDR3 sequence (DNA): TGTGCCAGCAGTACTTCCTACGAGCAGTGCTTC. Its translation: CASSTSYEQCF.

In its sample, this clonotype was seen a few times. V gene TRBV14 combines with J gene TRBJ1-6; 10 nucleotides align to TRBD1. The CDR3 loop spans 16 amino acids. Trimming removed 4 bases from V and 10 bases from J; junction bases left unmatched: 10. Germline V gene data show CDR1 as SGHDN and CDR2 as FVKESK. CDR3 protein: CASSPLGQGWRSPLHF. The CDR3 DNA reads as TGTGCCAGCAGCCCCCTGGGACAGGGGTGGAGATCACCCCTCCACTTT.

With respect to this clonotype: One base away lies a much larger clone, so this may be a sequencing read error. This sequence joins TRBV5-1 and TRBJ2-7, with 7 nucleotides matching TRBD1. Trimming cost V 0 bases and J 3 bases; bases outside gene matches: 9. There are 16 residues in the CDR3. Germline-derived CDR1 and CDR2 are SGHRS and YFSETQ. The CDR3 region has the DNA TGCGCCAGCAGCTTGGTCGAGGGACAGCTCGGCTACGAGCAGTACTTC. It specifies CASSLVEGQLGYEQYF.

This clonotype has at least ten counts. The V gene is TRBV6-2 or TRBV6-3, the J gene TRBJ2-1; D is perhaps TRBD2 (5 bases). Trimming took 7 bases from V and 0 from J, leaving 10 bases between them. CDR3 size: 14 residues. CDR1 is MNHEY, CDR2 SVGEGT, per germline. In DNA, the CDR3 is TGTGCCAGCACCATCGGGAACTCCTACAATGAGCAGTTCTTC. Encoded protein: CASTIGNSYNEQFF.

Only one count was recorded for this clonotype. A read error may produce the germline difference seen at one junction end. This chain links TRBV11-2 with TRBJ2-6; 7 bases align to TRBD1. The CDR3 is 15 residues long. The germline gives CDR1 SGHAT, CDR2 FQNNGV. The CDR3 reads CASSSQGHGANILTF. CDR3 coding DNA: TGTGCTAGCAGCTCACAGGGGCATGGGGCCAACATCCTGACTTTC.

This chain uses TRBV4-2 with TRBJ2-1, with unresolved D. The ends were cut back, 6 bases at V and 9 bases at J, with 21 bases in the middle. The CDR3 is 15 amino acids. Germline V gives CDR1 LGHNA, CDR2 YNFKEQ. The CDR3 DNA reads TGTGCCAGCAGGGCCTCTGGCGGTTCAAACGGTGAGCAGTTCTTC. Amino acid sequence: CASRASGGSNGEQFF.

Remarks on this clonotype: A read error may produce the germline difference seen at one junction end. This chain links TRBV6-5 with TRBJ2-5; perhaps TRBD1 as D (6 bases). The germline V gene encodes CDR1 MNHEY and CDR2 SVGAGI. The CDR3 is made up of 13 amino acids. The CDR3 here is CASRRDNQETQYF. CDR3 sequence (DNA): TGTGCCAGCAGACGGGACAACCAAGAGACTCAGTACTTC.

Worth noting for this clonotype: A clone one base away is much larger, so this may be a read error. The chain recombines TRBV12-3 or TRBV12-4 with TRBJ1-5; 9 bases fit TRBD1. The CDR3 is made up of 16 amino acids. The junction had 10 bases not matched to a gene; V was cut back by 6 bases and J by 4 bases. The CDR3 DNA sequence: TGTGCCAGCAGCGTACCCGGGACAGGGCGAAATCAGCCCCAGCATTTT. This codes for CASSVPGTGRNQPQHF.

Ten or more counts support this clonotype. The gene calls are TRBV6-1 and TRBJ2-7, with D perhaps TRBD1 (5 bases). Trimming left V 5 bases short and J 0 bases short, with 11 bases between. Germline loops: CDR1 MNHNS, CDR2 SASEGT. The CDR3 consists of 14 residues. The CDR3 loop is CASSPMTVSYEQYF. CDR3 nucleotide sequence: TGTGCCAGCAGTCCTATGACAGTCTCCTACGAGCAGTACTTC.

The rearrangement links TRBV11-2 to TRBJ1-1; a possible D gene is TRBD1 (5 bases). The CDR3 runs 15 residues. V lost 2 bases and J 1 base, leaving 11 bases between the germline ends. The germline V gene encodes CDR1 SGHAT and CDR2 FQNNGV. The CDR3 sequence is CASSLNSGWNTEAFF. CDR3 nucleotide sequence: TGTGCCAGCAGCTTAAATTCAGGGTGGAACACTGAAGCTTTCTTT.

In the case of this clonotype: A read error may produce the germline difference seen at one junction end. The rearrangement joins TRBV9 to TRBJ1-1, with unresolved D. The germline gives CDR1 SGDLS, CDR2 YYNGEE. This CDR3 is 14 amino acids long. The CDR3 loop reads CASSLGIQNTEALF. The DNA for the CDR3 is TGTGCCAGCAGCTTAGGGATTCAGAACACTGAAGCTCTCTTT.